These T cell receptor beta chains were read from a single sample in a study of CD8 T cells in Susac syndrome. TCRdb reprocessed the immunoSEQ multiplex PCR reads via MiXCR and lists one record per CDR3 protein. The sample carries under 350,000 distinct CDR3 sequences, 92% recorded once. Material: CD4+ T cells from PBMCs. These receptors were obtained from a human donor with multiple sclerosis. CDR3s include the opening cysteine and the closing phenylalanine or tryptophan. D genes are given only for firm matches. Size tells how often a clone was seen (once, few, many) or the class of an expanded clone, and some rows leave it out.

v_call	d_call	j_call	clone_size	cdr3_aa	cdr3_nt
TRBV13	-	TRBJ1-2	-	CASSLSSYGYTF	TGTGCCAGCAGCTTGTCCTCCTATGGCTACACCTTC
TRBV27	-	TRBJ1-2	-	CASSSLGEGYTF	TGTGCCAGCAGTTCCCTCGGAGAAGGCTACACCTTC
TRBV27	TRBD1	TRBJ2-1	-	CASSRRTGGDEQFF	TGTGCCAGCAGTCGACGGACAGGGGGCGATGAGCAGTTCTTC
TRBV5-6	TRBD1	TRBJ2-5	-	CASSLARRSGGLETQYF	TGTGCCAGCAGCTTGGCCCGTCGCTCAGGGGGCCTAGAGACCCAGTACTTC
TRBV2	-	TRBJ1-1	once	CASTRHQGLNTEAFF	TGTGCCAGCACTAGACATCAGGGCTTGAACACTGAAGCTTTCTTT
TRBV20-1	-	TRBJ2-1	-	CSPKPTSYNEQFF	TGCAGTCCCAAGCCGACTTCCTACAATGAGCAGTTCTTC
TRBV19	TRBD1	TRBJ1-1	-	CASSIRGPGQGVAEAFF	TGTGCCAGTAGTATAAGGGGGCCCGGACAGGGGGTGGCTGAAGCTTTCTTT
TRBV10-3	-	TRBJ1-3	-	CAISEPSSGNTIYF	TGTGCCATCAGTGAGCCAAGCTCTGGAAACACCATATATTTT
TRBV29-1	-	TRBJ1-2	-	CSVEVSGRYGYTF	TGCAGCGTTGAGGTCAGCGGCAGATATGGCTACACCTTC
TRBV7-6	-	TRBJ2-7	-	CASSSGRSETYEQYF	TGTGCCAGCAGCTCGGGACGATCCGAAACCTACGAGCAGTACTTC
TRBV4-2	TRBD2	TRBJ2-3	-	CASTLAGTTDTQYF	TGTGCCAGCACCCTAGCGGGAACCACAGATACGCAGTATTTT
TRBV30	-	TRBJ2-6	-	CAWGNTFDYSGANVLTF	TGTGCCTGGGGTAACACCTTCGACTACTCTGGGGCCAACGTCCTGACTTTC
TRBV12-3/TRBV12-4	-	TRBJ2-3	-	CASSPMRSTDTQYF	TGTGCCAGCAGTCCCATGAGGAGCACAGATACGCAGTATTTT
TRBV24-1	TRBD1	TRBJ2-5	-	CATSDPDRVETQYF	TGTGCCACCAGTGATCCCGACAGGGTAGAGACCCAGTACTTC
TRBV10-2	-	TRBJ1-1	-	CASSEGFGIGPTEAFF	TGCGCCAGCAGTGAGGGGTTCGGGATAGGCCCCACTGAAGCTTTCTTT
TRBV7-3	-	TRBJ2-5	-	CASSLGLNGRIGETQYF	TGTGCCAGCAGCTTAGGGCTGAACGGTCGCATTGGGGAGACCCAGTACTTC
TRBV6-6	-	TRBJ2-7	-	CASSYSLRYEQYF	TGTGCCAGCAGTTACTCTTTGAGGTACGAGCAGTACTTC
TRBV20-1	-	TRBJ2-3	-	CSAGVSTDTQYF	TGCAGTGCTGGTGTGAGCACAGATACGCAGTATTTT
TRBV11-3	-	TRBJ2-1	-	CASSSGIQVWRGEQFF	TGTGCCAGCAGCTCCGGGATCCAGGTTTGGAGGGGTGAGCAGTTCTTC
TRBV5-4	TRBD2	TRBJ2-5	-	CASSFPAGGQETQYF	TGTGCCAGCAGCTTCCCAGCGGGGGGGCAGGAGACCCAGTACTTC
TRBV3-1	-	TRBJ2-3	-	CASSQGWGGAQYF	TGTGCCAGCAGCCAAGGGTGGGGGGGCGCCCAGTATTTT
TRBV6-2/TRBV6-3	-	TRBJ2-2	-	CASSTPGGRTGELFF	TGTGCCAGCAGTACCCCCGGGGGGCGAACCGGGGAGCTGTTTTTT
TRBV7-3	-	TRBJ1-1	few	CASSFGGRNTEAFF	TGTGCCAGCAGCTTTGGGGGGCGAAACACTGAAGCTTTCTTT
TRBV19	TRBD1	TRBJ2-5	-	CASSFGQDQETQYF	TGTGCCAGTAGTTTTGGACAGGATCAAGAGACCCAGTACTTC
TRBV6-5	-	TRBJ1-3	-	CASSQGGRAGNTIYF	TGTGCCAGCAGTCAGGGCGGGAGGGCTGGAAACACCATATATTTT
TRBV5-6	-	TRBJ2-5	-	CASSLVGDQETQYF	TGTGCCAGCAGCTTGGTGGGAGATCAAGAGACCCAGTACTTC
TRBV29-1	-	TRBJ1-1	-	CSVERGIGTEAFF	TGCAGCGTTGAGAGGGGGATTGGCACTGAAGCTTTCTTT
TRBV6-2/TRBV6-3	-	TRBJ1-1	-	CASSYKVRVGNTEAFF	TGTGCCAGCAGTTACAAGGTCCGGGTGGGCAACACTGAAGCTTTCTTT
TRBV27	-	TRBJ1-6	-	CASSIRPDGSPLHF	TGTGCCAGCAGTATAAGACCCGATGGTTCACCCCTCCACTTT
TRBV6-5	TRBD1	TRBJ1-2	-	CATGTAADYGYTF	TGTGCCACCGGGACAGCGGCTGACTATGGCTACACCTTC
TRBV5-6	-	TRBJ2-2	-	CASSLRALNTGELFF	TGTGCCAGCAGCTTGAGGGCCCTGAACACCGGGGAGCTGTTTTTT
TRBV4-1	TRBD1	TRBJ1-2	-	CASSPPHRGFYGYTF	TGCGCCAGCAGCCCCCCGCACAGGGGGTTCTATGGCTACACCTTC
TRBV7-9	-	TRBJ1-1	-	CASTREGTEAFF	TGTGCCAGCACGAGGGAGGGTACTGAAGCTTTCTTT
TRBV19	-	TRBJ2-1	-	CASSIRAPGEQFF	TGTGCCAGTAGTATAAGGGCCCCGGGTGAGCAGTTCTTC
TRBV5-1	-	TRBJ2-1	-	CASSGGSGQSYNEQFF	TGCGCCAGCAGCGGGGGGAGCGGCCAATCCTACAATGAGCAGTTCTTC
TRBV6-2/TRBV6-3	TRBD2	TRBJ2-3	-	CATFWAGGVDTQYF	TGTGCCACCTTTTGGGCGGGAGGTGTAGATACGCAGTATTTT
TRBV5-4	-	TRBJ2-3	-	CASSLSWGDTQYF	TGTGCCAGCAGCTTATCATGGGGGGATACGCAGTATTTT
TRBV5-1	-	TRBJ2-7	-	CASSPGGTLPNEQYF	TGCGCCAGCAGCCCTGGCGGGACATTACCTAACGAGCAGTACTTC
TRBV11-2	-	TRBJ2-1	-	CASSPFVGGRQFF	TGTGCCAGCAGCCCCTTCGTCGGGGGAAGGCAGTTCTTC
TRBV10-3	TRBD2	TRBJ2-1	-	CAISELAGGNEQFF	TGTGCCATCAGTGAATTAGCGGGGGGTAATGAGCAGTTCTTC
TRBV7-2	TRBD2	TRBJ2-3	-	CASSRRTSGYYDTQYF	TGTGCCAGCAGCCGCAGGACTAGCGGTTACTATGATACGCAGTATTTT
TRBV6-6	-	TRBJ1-2	-	CASSNTGGVTTYGYTF	TGTGCCAGCAGTAACACGGGCGGGGTGACTACCTATGGCTACACCTTC
TRBV7-9	-	TRBJ1-2	-	CASSLEARSYGYTF	TGTGCCAGCAGCTTAGAGGCCAGGAGCTATGGCTACACCTTC
TRBV20-1	-	TRBJ2-3	-	CSARDPGTDTQYF	TGCAGTGCTAGAGATCCCGGGACAGATACGCAGTATTTT
TRBV28	TRBD1	TRBJ2-7	-	CASSTGTGGTYEQYF	TGTGCCAGCAGTACCGGGACAGGGGGCACCTACGAGCAGTACTTC
TRBV18	-	TRBJ1-2	-	CASSQARTENGYTF	TGTGCCAGCTCGCAGGCTCGGACGGAGAATGGCTACACCTTC
TRBV19	TRBD2	TRBJ2-1	-	CASSIDRGPSGNEQFF	TGTGCCAGTAGTATAGATCGCGGCCCTAGCGGGAATGAGCAGTTCTTC
TRBV20-1	-	TRBJ2-3	-	CSAREPTSDSRTDTQYF	TGCAGTGCTAGAGAGCCCACCTCCGATTCGCGCACAGATACGCAGTATTTT
TRBV2	-	TRBJ1-5	-	CASRPTSITGKAQHF	TGTGCCAGCAGGCCCACCTCTATTACAGGGAAGGCCCAGCATTTT
TRBV19	-	TRBJ1-5	-	CASSISSGSTGRVVGNQPQHF	TGTGCCAGTAGTATATCATCGGGCTCAACAGGGAGAGTAGTCGGCAATCAGCCCCAGCATTTT
TRBV12-3/TRBV12-4	-	TRBJ1-5	-	CASSLTYSNQPQHF	TGTGCCAGCAGTTTAACGTATAGCAATCAGCCCCAGCATTTT
TRBV19	-	TRBJ2-5	-	CASSEQETQYF	TGTGCCAGTAGCGAACAAGAGACCCAGTACTTC
TRBV6-1	-	TRBJ1-5	-	CASSNRGDGQTNQPQHF	TGTGCCAGCAGCAATCGCGGAGATGGACAGACTAATCAGCCCCAGCATTTT
TRBV7-2	-	TRBJ2-1	-	CASRYAGTYNEQFF	TGTGCCAGCAGATACGCGGGGACGTACAATGAGCAGTTCTTC
TRBV14	-	TRBJ2-5	once	CASRLTGARETQYF	TGTGCCAGCAGACTAACGGGAGCAAGGGAGACCCAGTACTTC
TRBV3-1	-	TRBJ1-6	-	CASSQRPSPLHF	TGTGCCAGCAGCCAGCGCCCCTCACCCCTCCACTTT
TRBV20-1	-	TRBJ2-6	-	CSADTTNSGANVLTF	TGCAGTGCAGATACAACGAACTCTGGGGCCAACGTCCTGACTTTC
TRBV5-1	-	TRBJ2-7	-	CASSLGAESHFYEQYF	TGCGCCAGCAGCTTGGGGGCAGAGAGCCACTTTTACGAGCAGTACTTC
TRBV19	-	TRBJ1-6	-	CASSPSGNSPLHF	TGTGCCAGTAGTCCCTCAGGGAATTCACCCCTCCACTTT
TRBV7-9	-	TRBJ1-1	-	CASTQDGPSTEAFF	TGTGCCAGCACCCAGGACGGACCGAGCACTGAAGCTTTCTTT